These 8 T cell receptor beta chains were sequenced from one sample in a study of shared T cell receptors in the human thymus. Clones were read by immunoSEQ multiplex PCR, and TCRdb kept only the in-frame ones, dropping some. Of about 710,000 clones listed, roughly 86% are singletons. The same data also went into a second study, on human thymus T cells.

Sequencing was performed on thymocytes. These receptors were obtained from a boy under two years old with a congenital heart defect.

The chain uses TRBV4-3 and TRBJ2-7; 9 nucleotides match TRBD1. CDR3 size: 16 residues. V trimming: 1 base; J trimming: 5 bases; junction bases outside the gene matches: 9. CDR1 and CDR2 (germline): LGHNA, YSLEER. CDR3 in DNA: TGCGCCAGCAGCCAAGGGCCGGGACAGGGTGGTAACGAGCAGTACTTC. Translated, it gives CASSQGPGQGGNEQYF.

This chain joins TRBV27 and TRBJ2-1, with 12 bases identical to TRBD2. CDR1 is MNHEY, CDR2 SMNVEV, per germline (reference sequence). V was clipped by 5 bases and J by 7 bases; unmatched bases: 6. The length of the CDR3 is 15 residues. The CDR3: CASSIGLAGLNEQFF. DNA of the CDR3: TGTGCCAGCAGTATCGGACTAGCGGGGTTGAATGAGCAGTTCTTC.

The J gene is TRBJ2-2, the V gene TRBV15; D might be TRBD2 (6 bases). The CDR3 extends over 16 amino acids. V was pared by 0 bases and J by 6 bases, with 14 bases between. CDR1 is LNHNV, CDR2 YYDKDF, per germline (reference sequence). CDR3 bases: TGTGCCACCAGCAGAGAACTAGCCTATATCTCCGGGGAGCTGTTTTTT. Protein sequence: CATSRELAYISGELFF.

The chain is built from TRBV28 and TRBJ1-6; 7 bases map to TRBD1. The CDR3 is made up of 19 amino acids. Unmatched junction bases numbered 16, after V lost 1 base and J lost 7 bases. CDR1 is MDHEN, CDR2 SYDVKM, per germline. The CDR3 sequence is CASSLLQTGRGLWNSPLHF. The CDR3 DNA reads as TGTGCCAGCAGTTTATTACAAACAGGAAGGGGGCTTTGGAATTCACCCCTCCACTTT.

The rearrangement joins TRBV4-1 to TRBJ2-3, with D perhaps TRBD2 (5 bases). The CDR3 runs 15 residues. Looked up from germline, CDR1 is MGHRA and CDR2 is YSYEKL. The V and J ends lost 1 base and 3 bases respectively, with 11 bases between them. CDR3 nucleotides: TGCGCCAGCAGCCAAGGAACCGGGGTGACAGATACGCAGTATTTT. It specifies CASSQGTGVTDTQYF.

The V call is TRBV28, the J call TRBJ1-5; 7 positions match TRBD1. V shed 4 bases and J 6 bases; nucleotides not matched to a gene: 9. The germline CDR1 and CDR2 sequences are MDHEN and SYDVKM. The CDR3 extends over 15 amino acids. The CDR3 region has the DNA TGTGCCAGCAGTTCCAGGGGGGAATCATCTCAGCCCCAGCATTTT. It yields the protein CASSSRGESSQPQHF.

This chain links TRBV9 with TRBJ1-2, with TRBD1 matching 7 bases. Germline CDR1 SGDLS, CDR2 YYNGEE. The CDR3 is 14 residues long. The trim removed 9 bases at V and 4 bases at J, leaving 12 bases unmatched. As DNA, the CDR3 is TGTGCCACCCGACGACAGGGAGAAGTCTATGGCTACACCTTC. As protein: CATRRQGEVYGYTF.

The V gene is TRBV19, the J gene TRBJ2-7; D is perhaps TRBD2 (6 bases). Deletions cut 5 bases from V and 2 bases from J, with 13 bases between. The CDR3 runs to 14 residues. Germline values: CDR1 LNHDA, CDR2 SQIVND (reference sequence). In nucleotides, the CDR3 is TGTGCCAGTAGTGCCAAGGGAGGCACCTACGAGCAGTACTTC. This sequence encodes CASSAKGGTYEQYF. The entire variable domain, with the rest obtained from reference TRBV19 and TRBJ2-7, is as follows: DGGITQSPKYLFRKEGQNVTLSCEQNLNHDAMYWYRQDPGQGLRLIYYSQIVNDFQKGDIAEGYSVSREKKESFPLTVTSAQKNPTAFYLCASSAKGGTYEQYFGPGTRLTVT.